This is a list of T cell receptor beta chains from one sample in a study of blood T cell repertoires in COVID-19. Sequencing used immunoSEQ multiplex PCR; TCRdb keeps in-frame clones, though not all of them. The table shows 50,000 to 65,000 clones, with roughly 72% occurring only once. Sequencing was done on a sample of peripheral blood. All receptors derive from a woman between 65 and 79 years old with COVID-19, enrolled during active disease. CDR3s include the opening cysteine and the closing phenylalanine or tryptophan. Each record gives: V gene, J gene, CDR3 protein.

>TRBV24-1|TRBJ1-4
CATSDQGQKLFF
>TRBV9|TRBJ2-3
CASSTQTGGRTDTQYF
>TRBV9|TRBJ2-3
CASSVSTSGDTQYF
>TRBV6-1|TRBJ1-1
CASSEARQGNTEAFF
>TRBV28|TRBJ1-1
CASSLGGTPNTEAFF
>TRBV19|TRBJ1-5
CASRGANLPQHF
>TRBV5-4|TRBJ2-4
CASSRREGTVGAKNIQYF
>TRBV5-6|TRBJ2-3
CAGSFNSGTKVGTQYF
>TRBV13|TRBJ2-3
CASSPGTSGNTDTQYF
>TRBV5-4|TRBJ2-7
CASSADKTYEQYF
>TRBV27|TRBJ2-3
CASSPPTSGRPGDTQYF
>TRBV27|TRBJ2-6
CASSTLYKRSGANVLTF
>TRBV7-3|TRBJ2-2
CASSSQGELFF
>TRBV3-1/TRBV3-2|TRBJ2-5
CASSPGGETQYF
>TRBV28|TRBJ1-2
CASLGTDGSYGYTF
>TRBV25-1|TRBJ1-2
CASSAAGDFYGYTF
>TRBV5-1|TRBJ1-2
CASSSLTGHLNYGYTF
>TRBV12-5|TRBJ2-7
CASGPPSPGLPSGEQYF
>TRBV11-2|TRBJ2-5
CASSEGGETQYF
>TRBV9|TRBJ1-4
CASSIRTGEKLFF
>TRBV15|TRBJ2-1
CATGTGGASNEQFF
>TRBV28|TRBJ1-1
CASSFGRSLSGAFF
>TRBV5-1|TRBJ2-2
CASRRQEGAVGGELFF
>TRBV19|TRBJ1-1
CASTARVNTEAFF
>TRBV5-4|TRBJ2-3
CASSLVLAGGSTDTQYF
>TRBV7-9|TRBJ1-2
CASREAQGDEDTF
>TRBV18|TRBJ2-1
CASSPTEAGNEQFF
>TRBV9|TRBJ2-1
CASSPGTSGWNEQFF
>TRBV11-2|TRBJ1-2
CASSLSNNYGYTF
>TRBV28|TRBJ1-5
CASSRGTGGRQPQHF
>TRBV10-3|TRBJ2-5
CAIGGKGQETQYF
>TRBV24-1|TRBJ2-3
CATSDPRTGVRGTQYF
>TRBV6-4|TRBJ2-1
CASSETSGPSTDNEQFF
>TRBV5-4|TRBJ2-5
CASSWRGGETQYF
>TRBV9|TRBJ2-7
CASSVGGGTYEQYF
>TRBV6-6|TRBJ1-1
CAILREMNTEAFF
>TRBV4-3|TRBJ2-3
CASSQALAGGTDTQYF
>TRBV19|TRBJ2-5
CASGGTVQETQYF
>TRBV27|TRBJ2-5
CASSNTGDRQETQYF
>TRBV4-3|TRBJ1-1
CASSQENDRNTEAFF